These T cell receptor beta chains were read from a single sample in a study of T cell repertoires in cytomegalovirus infection. A single record per CDR3 protein comes from TCRdb applying MiXCR to the reads. The sample holds 450,000 to 650,000 distinct CDR3 sequences, more than 20% seen once. Sequences were obtained from PBMCs. Source of these receptors: a human donor in good health (CMV status not recorded). Some clones in this sample may be carry-over from other donors' samples. Each CDR3 is given with its conserved first and last residue. A D gene is named only where the DNA matches it firmly. Size values are once, few and many counts, or a class for expanded clones, and some rows have none.

>few|TRBV7-9|TRBJ2-7|NA
TGTGCCAGCAGCTTATATGATATCCACGAGCAGTACTTC
CASSLYDIHEQYF
>many|TRBV7-2|TRBJ1-2|TRBD1
TGTGCCAGCAGCTTATCGGACAGGGCCAACTATGGCTACACCTTC
CASSLSDRANYGYTF
>NA|TRBV5-4|TRBJ2-5|TRBD2
TGTGCCAGCAGCCCGGGGACTAGCGGGAGGGGCCAAGAGACCCAGTACTTC
CASSPGTSGRGQETQYF
>NA|TRBV27|TRBJ1-1|NA
TGTGCCAGCAGTCCACAGACGAACACTGAAGCTTTCTTT
CASSPQTNTEAFF
>few|TRBV24-1|TRBJ2-1|TRBD1
TGTGCCACCAGTGTTAGAATACGGACCGGGACAGGGGTCAATGAGCAGTTCTTC
CATSVRIRTGTGVNEQFF
>NA|TRBV6-1|TRBJ1-6|NA
TGTGCCAGCAGTGACGACAGTCTCTCCTATAATTCACCCCTCCACTTT
CASSDDSLSYNSPLHF
>few|TRBV19|TRBJ2-7|TRBD2
TGTGCCAGTAGTACCACTAGCGGGAGTGGTTACGAGCAGTACTTC
CASSTTSGSGYEQYF
>NA|TRBV7-8|TRBJ1-3|NA
TGTGCCAGCAGCCAAGGGACCCGATTGAGCTCTGGAAACACCATATATTTT
CASSQGTRLSSGNTIYF
>few|TRBV7-9|TRBJ1-1|NA
TGTGCCAGCAGCTTAGTCGGCAGGTTGAACACTGAAGCTTTCTTT
CASSLVGRLNTEAFF
>many|TRBV6-5|TRBJ1-3|NA
TGTGCCAGCAGTTACGAGGGGGGCCCAGGAAACACCATATATTTT
CASSYEGGPGNTIYF
>NA|TRBV12-3/TRBV12-4|TRBJ2-3|TRBD2
TGTGCCAGCAGTTCCCCCATAGCGGGAGGGGCAGATACGCAGTATTTT
CASSSPIAGGADTQYF
>NA|TRBV27|TRBJ2-1|NA
TGTGCCAGCAGTGGCATCAGAGGCCTCTCTACGGGGGAGCAGTTCTTC
CASSGIRGLSTGEQFF
>many|TRBV7-8|TRBJ2-7|TRBD1
TGTGCCAGCAGCTTAGGACAGGGGCGCCCCGGCGAGCAGTACTTC
CASSLGQGRPGEQYF
>few|TRBV12-5|TRBJ2-1|NA
TGTGCTAGTGGTTTGGAAGGACGCGGTCTCGAAGCTGAGCAGTTCTTC
CASGLEGRGLEAEQFF
>NA|TRBV29-1|TRBJ2-3|TRBD1
TGCAGCGTTGGAACAGGGGGCCCGGCAGATACGCAGTATTTT
CSVGTGGPADTQYF
>NA|TRBV5-6|TRBJ2-2|TRBD1
TGTGCCAGCAGTGACGACAGGGCTACCACCGGGGAGCTGTTTTTT
CASSDDRATTGELFF
>NA|TRBV20-1|TRBJ1-2|NA
TGCAGTGCTTGGGGGGGTGGAGACTATGGCTACACCTTC
CSAWGGGDYGYTF
>NA|TRBV29-1|TRBJ1-2|TRBD1
TGCAGCGTTGAACCGACAGGGAACTATGGCTACACCTTC
CSVEPTGNYGYTF
>NA|TRBV5-1|TRBJ1-4|NA
TGCGCCAGCCGCCGGTCTGCCGATGAAAAACTGTTTTTT
CASRRSADEKLFF
>many|TRBV7-2|TRBJ1-6|NA
TGTGCCAGCAGCTTACTGAAAGGGGAAACACCCCTCCACTTT
CASSLLKGETPLHF
>few|TRBV20-1|TRBJ1-1|NA
TGCAGTGCTTCTAACACGAACACTGAAGCTTTCTTT
CSASNTNTEAFF
>NA|TRBV15|TRBJ2-3|TRBD2
TGTGCCACCAGCAGAGATCCCCCGTGGGGGGGGGAAGATACGCAGTATTTT
CATSRDPPWGGEDTQYF
>many|TRBV7-6|TRBJ1-3|NA
TGTGCCAGCAGCTTAAACAGGGCCGGAAACACCATATATTTT
CASSLNRAGNTIYF
>NA|TRBV27|TRBJ1-6|NA
TGTGCCAGCAGTTTATCAAAGGTCGACTCCTATAATTCACCCCTCCACTTT
CASSLSKVDSYNSPLHF
>few|TRBV7-2|TRBJ2-1|NA
TGTGCCAGCAGCTTAGCAGGGGCGGCATACAATGAGCAGTTCTTC
CASSLAGAAYNEQFF
>NA|TRBV6-1|TRBJ1-2|TRBD1
TGTGCCAGCAGTCCGGACAGGGAGTATGGCTACACCTTC
CASSPDREYGYTF
>once|TRBV12-3/TRBV12-4|TRBJ2-1|NA
TGTGCCAGCACCCAGACCAGCTCCTACAATGAGCAGTTCTTC
CASTQTSSYNEQFF
>few|TRBV7-4|TRBJ2-3|NA
TGTGCCAGCAGCTCTCTGCGAACTAGCACAGATACGCAGTATTTT
CASSSLRTSTDTQYF
>few|TRBV7-2|TRBJ2-2|NA
TGTGCCAGCAGCTTAGTAGTGGGGGCCGCCGGGGAGCTGTTTTTT
CASSLVVGAAGELFF
>NA|TRBV19|TRBJ1-2|TRBD1
TGTGCCAGTAGCTTATTACAGGGGGCGACTAACTATGGCTACACCTTC
CASSLLQGATNYGYTF
>many|TRBV7-2|TRBJ2-6|NA
TGTGCCAGCAGCCGTGACACGGCCCCTGGGGCCAACGTCCTGACTTTC
CASSRDTAPGANVLTF
>NA|TRBV12-3/TRBV12-4|TRBJ1-2|NA
TGTGCCAGCAGACCATTACACGACGGCTACACCTTC
CASRPLHDGYTF
>few|TRBV7-9|TRBJ1-2|NA
TGTGCCAGCAGCTTAGTTGGGGTCCATGGCTACACCTTC
CASSLVGVHGYTF
>NA|TRBV29-1|TRBJ1-1|NA
TGCAGCCTGAAGGGGAACACTGAAGCTTTCTTT
CSLKGNTEAFF
>many|TRBV28|TRBJ2-7|NA
TGTGCCAGCAAGGCAGGGGTCTACGAGCAGTACTTC
CASKAGVYEQYF
>many|TRBV7-8|TRBJ1-4|NA
TGTGCCAGCAGCCCACGCGTGGCCACAAATGAAAAACTGTTTTTT
CASSPRVATNEKLFF
>few|TRBV27|TRBJ2-5|TRBD2
TGTGCCAGCAGTTTCCTAGCGGGAGGGGAAGAGACCCAGTACTTC
CASSFLAGGEETQYF
>many|TRBV7-9|TRBJ1-1|NA
TGTGCCAGCACTCAGAACACTGAAGCTTTCTTT
CASTQNTEAFF
>NA|TRBV9|TRBJ2-3|NA
TGTGCCAGCAGCGTACTCCAGGGTCCAGATACGCAGTATTTT
CASSVLQGPDTQYF
>few|TRBV30|TRBJ1-5|TRBD1
TGTGCCTGGAGTGGAACAGGGGATCAGCCCCAGCATTTT
CAWSGTGDQPQHF
>few|TRBV12-3/TRBV12-4|TRBJ2-7|TRBD2
TGTGCCAGCAACCCGGGACTACGATACGAGCAGTACTTC
CASNPGLRYEQYF
>NA|TRBV6-6|TRBJ2-7|TRBD2
TGTGCCAGCAGTTACCCTGGGACTAGCGGCTACGAGCAGTACTTC
CASSYPGTSGYEQYF
>NA|TRBV10-3|TRBJ2-5|NA
TGTGCCATCAGTGAGGAAACTAGGGAAGAGACCCAGTACTTC
CAISEETREETQYF
>few|TRBV6-1|TRBJ1-5|NA
TGTGCCAGCAGTGAACAGCTAGGGGCCCCAAATCAGCCCCAGCATTTT
CASSEQLGAPNQPQHF
>NA|TRBV5-4|TRBJ2-3|TRBD2
TGTGCCAGCAGCCTACCATTAGCGGGACCCGGGGATACGCAGTATTTT
CASSLPLAGPGDTQYF
>few|TRBV19|TRBJ2-7|NA
TGTGCCAGTAGTAGAACCCGACCCGCGGGGAACTACGAGCAGTACTTC
CASSRTRPAGNYEQYF